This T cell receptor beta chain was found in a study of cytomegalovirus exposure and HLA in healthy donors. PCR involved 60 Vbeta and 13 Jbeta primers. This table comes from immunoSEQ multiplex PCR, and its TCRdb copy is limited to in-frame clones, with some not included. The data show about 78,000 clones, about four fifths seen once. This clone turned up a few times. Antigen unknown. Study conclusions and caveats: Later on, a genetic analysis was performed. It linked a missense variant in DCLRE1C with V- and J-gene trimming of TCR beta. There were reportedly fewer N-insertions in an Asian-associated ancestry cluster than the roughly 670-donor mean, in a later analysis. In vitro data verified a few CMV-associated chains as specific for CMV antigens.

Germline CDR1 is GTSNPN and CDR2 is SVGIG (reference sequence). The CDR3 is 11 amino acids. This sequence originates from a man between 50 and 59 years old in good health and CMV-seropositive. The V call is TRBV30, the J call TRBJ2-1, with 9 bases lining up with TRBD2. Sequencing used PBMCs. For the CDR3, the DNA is TGTGCTAGCGGGAGCTACAATGAGCAGTTCTTC. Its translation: CASGSYNEQFF.